Presented here are 23 T cell receptor beta chains from one specimen sequenced in a study of CD8+CD57+ T cells in acquired aplastic anemia. Profiling of TCR beta VDJ combinations and CDR3 sequences used genomic DNA as template. TCRdb reprocessed the reads with MiXCR, giving one entry per CDR3 protein. The repertoire holds around 200,000 distinct CDR3 sequences, about half seen once, with around 20% in the top ten. An expansion of CD8+CD57+ cells by flow cytometry had been shown in patients chosen for sequencing. Sequencing was carried out using sorted CD4+, CD8+, or CD8+CD57+ T cells (not recorded which) from PBMCs. The source is a human donor with aplastic anemia.

Concerning this clonotype itself: With a much larger clone just one base away, this may be a read error. This chain uses TRBV7-9 with TRBJ2-7; the D call may be TRBD1 or TRBD2 (5 bases each). The CDR3 length is 14 residues. V was clipped by 7 bases and J by 3 bases, with 16 bases between them. Germline V gene lookup returns CDR1 SEHNR and CDR2 FQNEAQ (reference sequence). The CDR3 sequence is CASNSTGTLYEQYF. CDR3 bases: TGTGCCAGCAATTCCACCGGGACGCTCTACGAGCAGTACTTC.

This clonotype occurred many times. The rearrangement links TRBV9 to TRBJ1-2; TRBD1 is a possible D gene (5 bases). This CDR3 region has 16 residues. Trimming removed 0 bases from V and 3 bases from J, with 15 bases in between. Germline lookup yields CDR1 SGDLS and CDR2 YYNGEE. CDR3 in DNA: TGTGCCAGCAGCGTAGGGGAAGGACAATCCTACTATGGCTACACCTTC. It encodes CASSVGEGQSYYGYTF. Drawing the rest from reference TRBV9 and TRBJ1-2, the complete variable domain is DSGVTQTPKHLITATGQRVTLRCSPRSGDLSVYWYQQSLDQGLQFLIQYYNGEERAKGNILERFSAQQFPDLHSELNLSSLELGDSALYFCASSVGEGQSYYGYTFGSGTRLTVV.

This clonotype was observed many times. V and J are TRBV7-9 and TRBJ2-2; D is uncertain. The CDR3 has 12 residues. V was cut by 8 bases and J by 4 bases, with 8 bases left in between. Germline V lookup: CDR1 SEHNR, CDR2 FQNEAQ (reference sequence). The CDR3 DNA is TGTGCCAGCGTCTCCCCCACCGGGGAGCTGTTTTTT. Encoded protein: CASVSPTGELFF.

The table lists this clonotype with many counts. The chain recombines TRBV20-1 with TRBJ1-2; 10 nucleotides line up with TRBD1. CDR3 length equals 16 residues. V lost 3 bases and J lost 5; bases outside the gene matches: 12. CDR1 and CDR2 from the germline V gene are DFQATT and SNEGSKA (reference sequence). DNA for the CDR3: TGCAGTGCTAGCCTCATTGGACAGGGGGAAGCTTATGGCTACACCTTC. Protein sequence: CSASLIGQGEAYGYTF.

With respect to this clonotype: This clone may be a read error of a much larger clone one base away. The genes are TRBV20-1 and TRBJ2-2; 7 positions agree with TRBD2. Germline assignment: CDR1 DFQATT and CDR2 SNEGSKA (reference sequence). Germline trimming cut 7 bases from V and 3 bases from J; bases unmatched to any gene: 11. The CDR3 length is 15 residues. CDR3 DNA sequence: TGCAGTGTCCCGGGGGAGGCGGGGGACACCGGGGAGCTGTTTTTT. Translation gives CSVPGEAGDTGELFF.

The V call is TRBV7-2, the J call TRBJ2-7, with 7 bases aligning to TRBD1. The CDR3 is 14 amino acids. CDR1 and CDR2 from the germline V gene are SGHTA and FQGNSA. V dropped 9 bases and J dropped 1; count of bases not matched to a gene: 9. DNA of the CDR3: TGTGCCAGTAGTCACCCGGACAGGTCCTACGAGCAGTACTTC. Its translation is CASSHPDRSYEQYF.

The gene calls are TRBV24-1 and TRBJ2-1; D remains ambiguous. In germline, CDR1 is KGHDR, CDR2 SFDVKD. The V end lost 1 base, the J end lost 1 base, and 10 bases lay between the germline ends. The CDR3 consists of 16 residues. Here the CDR3 reads CATSDLYTESYNEQFF. CDR3 bases: TGTGCCACCAGTGATTTATACACCGAGTCCTACAATGAGCAGTTCTTC.

The chain joins TRBV11-3 to TRBJ1-5; tentative D call: TRBD1 (5 bases). This CDR3 comprises 18 residues. V lost 3 bases to trimming and J lost 7 bases, with 25 bases between them. Germline-derived CDR1 and CDR2 are SGHNT and YENEEA. The CDR3 bases are TGTGCCAGCAGCTTCTGGACTAGCGGGGGGGTTAATGAGCAGCCCCAGCATTTT. Translating it yields CASSFWTSGGVNEQPQHF.

The chain employs TRBV14 and TRBJ2-1, with D tentatively TRBD2 (6 bases). CDR1 and CDR2 (germline): SGHDN, FVKESK. The CDR3 length is 14 residues. V was pared by 6 bases and J by 6 bases, with 15 bases between. DNA of the CDR3: TGTGCCAGCAGATCTGGCGGGGCAGTCAATGAGCAGTTCTTC. It translates to CASRSGGAVNEQFF.

This clonotype was detected ten times or more. The V and J genes are TRBV5-6 and TRBJ2-7, with 12 nucleotides matching TRBD1. The J segment lost 2 bases and the V segment lost 4 bases, leaving 10 bases of the junction unmatched. Germline CDR1 is SGHDT and CDR2 is YYEEEE. The CDR3 totals 17 residues. CDR3: CASSPRGWDRGPYEQYF. In DNA form, the CDR3 reads TGTGCCAGCAGCCCAAGAGGGTGGGACAGGGGGCCCTACGAGCAGTACTTC.

The table lists this clonotype with many counts. V gene TRBV12-3 or TRBV12-4 combines with J gene TRBJ1-1; TRBD1 aligns across 7 bases. The trim removed 5 bases at V and 11 bases at J, leaving 5 bases unmatched. The CDR3 has 11 residues. The CDR3 bases are TGTGCCAGCAGTAACAGGGGATGGGCTTTCTTT. It translates to CASSNRGWAFF.

This chain links TRBV2 with TRBJ2-7; D remains unclear. The V and J ends lost 8 bases and 6 bases respectively, with 20 bases between them. The CDR3 totals 14 residues. Germline assignment: CDR1 SNHLY and CDR2 FYNNEI. The CDR3 nucleotides read TGTGCCAGCCTTCGACGGGTAGGGTTCGGCGAGCAGTACTTC. This encodes CASLRRVGFGEQYF.

This clonotype was found many times. CDR3 DNA sequence: TGTGCCAGCAGTGAAGGCGGCAGGGCCACAGATACGCAGTATTTT. Translated: CASSEGGRATDTQYF. V and J are TRBV6-4 and TRBJ2-3; weak D call: TRBD1 (5 bases). Per the germline V gene, CDR1 is MRHNA and CDR2 is SNTAGT. V dropped 3 bases and J dropped 2 bases, with 12 bases sitting between them. The CDR3 spans 15 residues.

In this sample, this clonotype turned up a few times. The conserved phenylalanine or tryptophan is not found at the CDR3 terminus, so this likely reflects a read error. It is unclear where the CDR3 begins or ends on the DNA, so no DNA is shown, and the CDR3 is as TCRdb lists it. This CDR3 reads CASTLGSQDRS. The genes are TRBV7-7 and TRBJ1-6. Termini included, the CDR3 measures 11 amino acids. Germline V gene lookup returns CDR1 SSHAT and CDR2 FNYEAQ (reference sequence).

With regard to this clonotype: The DNA is left out, because the CDR3 cannot be placed on it with certainty; the CDR3 is given as TCRdb lists it. The V and J genes are TRBV2 and TRBJ2-3. Ends included, the CDR3 has 18 residues. CDR1 and CDR2 from the germline V gene are SNHLY and FYNNEI. This chain's CDR3 is CASSEALPGGYTFGTQYF.

In its sample, this clonotype was seen many times. The V gene is TRBV5-1, the J gene TRBJ1-1; 8 positions match TRBD1. The germline V gene has CDR1 SGHRS and CDR2 YFSETQ. The V and J ends lost 4 bases and 1 base, in that order; junction bases with no gene match: 6. The CDR3 is 15 residues long. The CDR3 sequence is CASSPGGAENTEAFF. The CDR3 DNA reads TGCGCCAGCAGCCCAGGGGGCGCGGAGAACACTGAAGCTTTCTTT.

The chain carries TRBV12-3 or TRBV12-4 and TRBJ2-5, with D perhaps being TRBD1 or TRBD2 (6 bases each). This CDR3 is 13 amino acids long. V lost 5 bases and J lost 4, with 11 bases in between. CDR3 loop: CASSRKGGETQYF. CDR3 nucleotide sequence: TGTGCCAGCAGTCGCAAGGGGGGAGAGACCCAGTACTTC.

The rearrangement uses TRBV29-1 and TRBJ1-1; D is undetermined. Germline-derived CDR1 and CDR2 are SQVTM and ANQGSEA. This CDR3 contains 12 residues. V was clipped by 1 base and J by 4 bases, with 7 bases between them. The CDR3 loop reads CSVEVGSTEAFF. Here the CDR3 DNA reads TGCAGCGTTGAAGTAGGGAGCACTGAAGCTTTCTTT.

This clonotype was detected ten times or more. The V gene is TRBV7-3, the J gene TRBJ2-5; 7 nucleotides line up with TRBD1. The length of the CDR3 is 17 residues. CDR1 SGHTA and CDR2 FQGTGA come from the germline V gene. The V gene end was trimmed by 0 bases and the J gene end by 2 bases; junction bases not matched to a gene: 9. The CDR3 bases are TGTGCCAGCAGCTTAACACCCCTGACAGGGCGGCAAGAGACCCAGTACTTC. Translating it yields CASSLTPLTGRQETQYF.

In its sample, this clonotype was seen a few times. The V and J genes are TRBV19 and TRBJ2-7; D is perhaps TRBD1 (8 bases). Germline lookup yields CDR1 LNHDA and CDR2 SQIVND (reference sequence). V was trimmed by 11 bases and J by 0 bases, leaving 23 bases between them. This CDR3 spans 16 amino acids. CDR3 sequence (DNA): TGTGCCTTCTCAGGGGGCGGGGGCCCAAGCTCCTACGAGCAGTACTTC. It encodes CAFSGGGGPSSYEQYF.

This clonotype was recorded at least ten times. The rearrangement joins TRBV9 to TRBJ1-1; 11 nucleotides match TRBD1. The germline CDR1 and CDR2 sequences are SGDLS and YYNGEE. CDR3 length equals 15 residues. Trimming removed 4 bases from V and 4 bases from J; junction bases left unmatched: 6. In DNA, the CDR3 is TGTGCCAGCAGCCCTGGACAGGGGGCGGTCACTGAAGCTTTCTTT. Amino acid sequence: CASSPGQGAVTEAFF. Full variable domain (rest looked up from reference TRBV9 and TRBJ1-1): DSGVTQTPKHLITATGQRVTLRCSPRSGDLSVYWYQQSLDQGLQFLIQYYNGEERAKGNILERFSAQQFPDLHSELNLSSLELGDSALYFCASSPGQGAVTEAFFGQGTRLTVV.

This clonotype was recorded many times. The chain combines TRBV5-6 with TRBJ1-4; no clear D. V lost 0 bases, J lost 5 bases, and 5 bases lay in between. The CDR3 spans 13 residues. In germline, CDR1 is SGHDT, CDR2 YYEEEE. The CDR3: CASSLDGNEKLFF. CDR3 coding DNA: TGTGCCAGCAGCTTGGACGGGAATGAAAAACTGTTTTTT.

This chain uses TRBV20-1 with TRBJ1-2, with 8 bases aligning to TRBD1. CDR3 size: 12 residues. The germline CDR1 and CDR2 sequences are DFQATT and SNEGSKA (reference sequence). Germline trimming cut 6 bases from V and 4 bases from J; bases unmatched to any gene: 4. The CDR3 region is CSAPDRVYGYTF. The CDR3 nucleotides read TGCAGTGCCCCGGACAGGGTCTATGGCTACACCTTC.